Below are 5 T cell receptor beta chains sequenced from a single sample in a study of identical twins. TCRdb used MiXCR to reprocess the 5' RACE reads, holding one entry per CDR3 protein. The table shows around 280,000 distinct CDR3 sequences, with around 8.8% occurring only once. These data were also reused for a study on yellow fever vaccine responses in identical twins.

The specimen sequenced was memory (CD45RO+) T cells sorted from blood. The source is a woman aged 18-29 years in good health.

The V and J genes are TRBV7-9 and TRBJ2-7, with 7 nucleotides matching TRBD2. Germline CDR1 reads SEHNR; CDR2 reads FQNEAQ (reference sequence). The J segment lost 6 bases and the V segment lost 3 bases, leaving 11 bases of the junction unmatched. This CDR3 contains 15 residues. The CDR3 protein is CASSFDGYLAGEQYF. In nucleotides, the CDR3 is TGTGCCAGCAGCTTTGACGGCTATTTAGCGGGCGAGCAGTACTTC.

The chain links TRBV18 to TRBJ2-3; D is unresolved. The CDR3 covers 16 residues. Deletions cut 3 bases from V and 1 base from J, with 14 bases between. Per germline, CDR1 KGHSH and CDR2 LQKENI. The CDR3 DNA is TGTGCCAGCTCACCCATGGCACCTCAACGCACAGATACGCAGTATTTT. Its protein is CASSPMAPQRTDTQYF.

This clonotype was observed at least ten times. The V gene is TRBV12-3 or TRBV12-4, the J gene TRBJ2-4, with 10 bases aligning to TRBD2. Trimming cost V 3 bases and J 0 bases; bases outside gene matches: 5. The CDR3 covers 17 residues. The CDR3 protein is CASSFSSGGLAKNIQYF. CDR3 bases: TGTGCCAGCAGTTTTTCTAGCGGGGGTCTAGCCAAAAACATTCAGTACTTC.

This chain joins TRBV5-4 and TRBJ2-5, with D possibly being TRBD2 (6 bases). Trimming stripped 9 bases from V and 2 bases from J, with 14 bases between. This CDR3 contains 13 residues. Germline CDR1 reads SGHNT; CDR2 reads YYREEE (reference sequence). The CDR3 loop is CATLPAGQETQYF. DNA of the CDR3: TGTGCCACCCTACCGGCGGGGCAAGAGACCCAGTACTTC.

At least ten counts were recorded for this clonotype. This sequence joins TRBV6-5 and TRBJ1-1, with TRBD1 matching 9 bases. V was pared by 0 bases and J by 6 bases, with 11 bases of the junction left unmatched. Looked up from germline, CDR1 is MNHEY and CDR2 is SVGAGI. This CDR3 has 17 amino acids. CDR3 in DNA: TGTGCCAGCAGTTACTCTGTAAACCCCGGGACAGGGTCTGAAGCTTTCTTT. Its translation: CASSYSVNPGTGSEAFF.